This T cell receptor (beta chain) was documented in a study of Tregs in tolerant kidney transplant recipients. Recipients received nonmyeloablative bone marrow transplants from related graft donors, with transient mixed chimerism. Only in-frame clones appear in the TCRdb table, and some are missing; sequencing was by immunoSEQ multiplex PCR. The sample carries tens of thousands of clones, more than 85% recorded once. Source: CD4+ T cells from blood (PBMCs), taken 12 months after the transplant. This clonotype originated in a human patient who received a combined kidney and bone marrow transplant. Some T cells may be supplied by the graft donor.

CDR3 sequence reads: CASSREGTPIYEQYF. CDR3 coding DNA: TGCGCCAGCAGCCGAGAGGGGACACCAATCTACGAGCAGTACTTC. V and J are TRBV5-1 and TRBJ2-7, with D perhaps matching TRBD1 (6 bases). CDR1 and CDR2 from the germline V gene are SGHRS and YFSETQ. V lost 4 bases and J 3 bases, leaving 17 bases between the germline ends. The CDR3 consists of 15 residues. Filled out from reference TRBV5-1 and TRBJ2-7, the complete variable domain reads KAGVTQTPRYLIKTRGQQVTLSCSPISGHRSVSWYQQTPGQGLQFLFEYFSETQRNKGNFPGRFSGRQFSNSRSEMNVSTLELGDSALYLCASSREGTPIYEQYFGPGTRLTVT.